This T cell receptor (beta chain) was recovered during a study of cytomegalovirus exposure and HLA in healthy donors. The PCR made use of 60 Vbeta and 13 Jbeta primers. Method: immunoSEQ multiplex PCR; TCRdb's copy keeps in-frame clones and lacks some. This repertoire shows approximately 150,000 clones, approximately 83% found once; its top ten account for 1.5% to 2%. Looked up from germline, CDR1 is LGHNT and CDR2 is FRNRAP. V was pared by 0 bases and J by 1 base, with 6 bases of the junction left unmatched. The CDR3 consists of 17 residues. This sequence joins TRBV12-5 and TRBJ2-5; 9 nucleotides agree with TRBD1. This TCR was recovered from a woman aged 40-49 years in good health and CMV-seronegative. Input material: PBMCs. In DNA form, the CDR3 reads TGTGCTAGTGGTTTGGTACTTGGACAGGGGTTCCAAGAGACCCAGTACTTC. Protein: CASGLVLGQGFQETQYF.